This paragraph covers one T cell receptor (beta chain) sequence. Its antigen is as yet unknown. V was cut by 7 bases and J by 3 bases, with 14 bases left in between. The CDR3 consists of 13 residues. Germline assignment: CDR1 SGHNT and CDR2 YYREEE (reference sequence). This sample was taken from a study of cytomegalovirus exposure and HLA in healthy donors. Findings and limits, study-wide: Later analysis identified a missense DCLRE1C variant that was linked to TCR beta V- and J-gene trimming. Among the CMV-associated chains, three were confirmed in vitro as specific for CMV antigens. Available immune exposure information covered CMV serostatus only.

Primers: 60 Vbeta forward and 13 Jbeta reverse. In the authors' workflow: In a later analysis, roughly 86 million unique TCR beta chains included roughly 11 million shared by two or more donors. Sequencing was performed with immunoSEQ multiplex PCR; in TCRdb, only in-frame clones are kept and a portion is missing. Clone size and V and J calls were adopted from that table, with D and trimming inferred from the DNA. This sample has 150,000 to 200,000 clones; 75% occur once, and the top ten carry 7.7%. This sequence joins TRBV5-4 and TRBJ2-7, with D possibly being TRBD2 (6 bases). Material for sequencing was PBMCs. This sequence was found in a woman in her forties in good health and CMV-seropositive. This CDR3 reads CASSGFGGYEQYF. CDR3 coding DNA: TGTGCCAGCTCGGGCTTCGGGGGCTACGAGCAGTACTTC.